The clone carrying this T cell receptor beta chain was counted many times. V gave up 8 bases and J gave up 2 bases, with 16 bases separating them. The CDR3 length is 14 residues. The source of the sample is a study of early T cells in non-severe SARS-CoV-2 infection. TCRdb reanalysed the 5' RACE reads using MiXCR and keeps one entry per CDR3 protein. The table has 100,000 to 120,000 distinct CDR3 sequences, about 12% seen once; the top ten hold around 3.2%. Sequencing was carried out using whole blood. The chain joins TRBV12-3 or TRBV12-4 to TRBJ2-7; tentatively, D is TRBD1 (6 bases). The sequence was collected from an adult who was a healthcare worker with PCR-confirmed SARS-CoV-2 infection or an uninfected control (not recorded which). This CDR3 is CASRTGSGTYEQYF. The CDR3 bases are TGTGCCAGCCGTACAGGGTCTGGTACCTACGAGCAGTACTTC.